The clone carrying this T cell receptor beta chain has a handful of counts. Its cognate antigen is unknown. This sample was included in a study of blood T cells in healthy people across ages. The authors isolated at least 6.5 million PBMCs per sample. General observations from the study: With age, beta diversity per million T cells declined roughly linearly, significantly by about 40. TCR beta diversity correlated strongly with naive T cell percentage. Relative to aged donors, long-lived donors carried more naive CD4+ cells and displayed higher diversity.

This CDR3 spans 17 amino acids. CDR1 is SGHTA, CDR2 FQGNSA, per germline. The germline V and J ends were trimmed by 1 base and 6 bases, with 19 bases remaining between them. Using a J-beta primer mix together with a sample-barcoded 5' primer, a second PCR was run for roughly 7 to 11 cycles. TCRdb recomputed calls from the 5' RACE reads with MiXCR, one row per CDR3 protein. The sample has about 1,800,000 distinct CDR3 sequences; roughly 27% are singletons. Sequencing was carried out using blood. This TCR came from a woman aged 25 to 39 in good health. The chain joins TRBV7-2 to TRBJ2-4; D gene unclear. The CDR3 region has the DNA TGTGCCAGCAGCTTAGTAGGGCAAGGGTCGGGTTTAAACATTCAGTACTTC. It is translated as CASSLVGQGSGLNIQYF.